This T cell receptor (beta chain) stems from a study of regulatory T cells in long-lasting Graves disease. Study details: Over-5-year antithyroid drug use with positive TSH receptor antibodies defined persistent Graves' disease in the study. Study-wide results and limits: Persistent cases favored TRBV28, TRBJ1-2 and TRBJ2-5. TCR diversity was lower in persistent Graves' patients (versus newly diagnosed ones).

This CDR3 has 12 amino acids. Between the trimmed V and J ends, which lost 2 bases and 7 bases, there was a span of 8 bases. As concerns this clonotype: Its antigen remains unidentified.

TCR beta libraries were built with iRepertoire HTBI primers and Arm-PCR of CDR3 regions. Per the authors' pipeline: Identification yielded around 68 TRBV and 13 to 15 TRBJ segments across samples. One entry per CDR3 protein, called by TCRdb with MiXCR from the multiplex PCR reads. The V and J calls and clone size come from TCRdb's table, not from the authors' own analysis. Of approximately 690,000 distinct CDR3 sequences in the sample, 25% to 35% were seen once. Time point reported: persistent/refractory GD, antithyroid drugs over 5 years with positive TRAb. Preparation of the TCR library used RNA extracted from PBMCs.

This TCR came from a female donor with Graves disease. V usage is TRBV12-3 or TRBV12-4 and J usage is TRBJ1-1; D call uncertain. Sequenced here: peripheral blood mononuclear cells (PBMCs), sampled when the disease was refractory, from a patient treated with antithyroid drugs. Here the CDR3 reads CASSLSLSEAFF. DNA of the CDR3: TGTGCCAGCAGTTTATCCCTAAGTGAAGCTTTCTTT.